The rows below give T cell receptor beta chains drawn from one sample of a study of Tregs in tolerant kidney transplant recipients. The table came from immunoSEQ multiplex PCR; TCRdb's copy has only in-frame clones and leaves some out. This table has around 61,000 clones, around 87% appearing once. Specimen: CD4+ T cells from blood (PBMCs), collected 6 months after the transplant. These receptors were taken from a human patient who received a combined kidney and bone marrow transplant. Among the T cells, some may be from the graft donor. CDR3s include the opening cysteine and the closing phenylalanine or tryptophan. The order of the fields is V gene, clone size, J gene, D gene, CDR3 DNA, CDR3 protein. A D gene is named only where the DNA matches it firmly. Only part of the rows carry a size: once, few, many, or a class if the clone is expanded.

V: TRBV5-5
size: few
J: TRBJ2-1
D: -
DNA: TGTGCCAGCAGCCCCACTGGGCAGACCGAGCAGTTCTTC
CDR3: CASSPTGQTEQFF

V: TRBV18
size: -
J: TRBJ2-7
D: -
DNA: TGTGCCAGCTCACCATCGAGTTACCTGCAGGGTACCTACTCCTACGAGCAGTACTTC
CDR3: CASSPSSYLQGTYSYEQYF

V: TRBV7-6
size: -
J: TRBJ2-5
D: -
DNA: TGTGCCAGCAGCTCAACCGGGACTCCCCAGTACTTC
CDR3: CASSSTGTPQYF

V: TRBV30
size: -
J: TRBJ1-5
D: -
DNA: TGTGCCCTGCAACTCCGGGACAACGTCAATCAGCCCCAGCATTTT
CDR3: CALQLRDNVNQPQHF

V: TRBV7-6
size: -
J: TRBJ2-1
D: -
DNA: TGTGCCAGCAGTCCCGGAGGGTACAATGAGCAGTTCTTC
CDR3: CASSPGGYNEQFF

V: TRBV7-8
size: -
J: TRBJ2-5
D: TRBD2
DNA: TGTGCCAGCAGCTTAGGTAGCGGGAACCAAGAGACCCAGTACTTC
CDR3: CASSLGSGNQETQYF

V: TRBV6-6
size: -
J: TRBJ2-3
D: TRBD1
DNA: TGTGCCAGCAGTTACGGACAGGGCCGGATAGATACGCAGTATTTT
CDR3: CASSYGQGRIDTQYF

V: TRBV5-4
size: once
J: TRBJ2-7
D: -
DNA: TGTGCCAGCAGCTTGGTCGGACATGGACGCTACGAGCAGTACTTC
CDR3: CASSLVGHGRYEQYF

V: TRBV14
size: -
J: TRBJ1-5
D: -
DNA: TGTGCCAGCAGCCCGGGTAGCAATCAGCCCCAGCATTTT
CDR3: CASSPGSNQPQHF

V: TRBV7-2
size: -
J: TRBJ1-5
D: -
DNA: TGTGCCAGCAGCTTAGGGTTCGAGGGTCAGCCCCAGCATTTT
CDR3: CASSLGFEGQPQHF

V: TRBV21-1
size: -
J: TRBJ2-2
D: -
DNA: TGTGCCAGCAGCCAAACCGGGCGGTTACAGGAAACATTGAACACCGGGGAGCTGTTTTTT
CDR3: CASSQTGRLQETLNTGELFF

V: TRBV5-1
size: -
J: TRBJ1-2
D: TRBD1
DNA: TGCGCCAGCAGCTTGAGGACAGGGGGCTCTAACTATGGCTACACCTTC
CDR3: CASSLRTGGSNYGYTF

V: TRBV7-2
size: -
J: TRBJ1-1
D: -
DNA: TGTGCCAGCAGCTTAGAGCCTGGAGGGCTGAGCACTGAAGCTTTCTTT
CDR3: CASSLEPGGLSTEAFF

V: TRBV19
size: -
J: TRBJ2-5
D: TRBD1
DNA: TGTGCCAGTAGCAAGACAGGGGCCCAAGAGACCCAGTACTTC
CDR3: CASSKTGAQETQYF

V: TRBV11-2
size: -
J: TRBJ1-1
D: -
DNA: TGTGCCAGCAGCTTCCGCAGGGGAACTGAAGCTTTCTTT
CDR3: CASSFRRGTEAFF

V: TRBV7-2
size: -
J: TRBJ1-2
D: -
DNA: TGTGCCAGCAGCTTAGATACAGGGCTTGATGGCTACACCTTC
CDR3: CASSLDTGLDGYTF

V: TRBV7-2
size: once
J: TRBJ1-1
D: -
DNA: TGTGCCAGCAGCAGAGGCGGGGTTTTGTCTGAAGCTTTCTTT
CDR3: CASSRGGVLSEAFF

V: TRBV7-6
size: -
J: TRBJ2-5
D: TRBD2
DNA: TGTGCCAGCAGCCCAATCACTAGCGGGGGGTGGGCCCAGTACTTC
CDR3: CASSPITSGGWAQYF

V: TRBV11-2
size: -
J: TRBJ1-5
D: -
DNA: TGTGCCAGCAGCTTAGGCGAACCCAATCAGCCCCAGCATTTT
CDR3: CASSLGEPNQPQHF

V: TRBV5-1
size: -
J: TRBJ2-3
D: -
DNA: TGCGCCAGCAGCTTGGATCCCCGGGGGACCACAGATACGCAGTATTTT
CDR3: CASSLDPRGTTDTQYF

V: TRBV4-2
size: -
J: TRBJ2-3
D: -
DNA: TGTGCCAGCAGCCTTCCTACCAGGACAGATACGCAGTATTTT
CDR3: CASSLPTRTDTQYF

V: TRBV4-3
size: -
J: TRBJ1-5
D: TRBD1
DNA: TGCGCCAGCAGCCCCGGGATACAGGGGGAAGATCAGCCCCAGCATTTT
CDR3: CASSPGIQGEDQPQHF

V: TRBV27
size: -
J: TRBJ2-7
D: TRBD2
DNA: TGTGCCAGCAGTCACAGGAGGGCGGGGGGCTACGAGCAGTACTTC
CDR3: CASSHRRAGGYEQYF

V: TRBV6-1
size: -
J: TRBJ1-4
D: -
DNA: TGTGCCAGCATTTTTAATTGGGGCAGTAATGAAAAACTGTTTTTT
CDR3: CASIFNWGSNEKLFF

V: TRBV7-8
size: -
J: TRBJ2-3
D: TRBD2
DNA: TGTGCCAGCAGCATAGCGGGAGGGCCCCCAGATACGCAGTATTTT
CDR3: CASSIAGGPPDTQYF

V: TRBV4-1
size: -
J: TRBJ1-1
D: -
DNA: TGCGCCAGCAGCCTCCTGGTAGACACTGAAGCTTTCTTT
CDR3: CASSLLVDTEAFF

V: TRBV7-6
size: few
J: TRBJ2-5
D: TRBD1
DNA: TGTGCCAGCAGCTTGGCGGGACAGGGGGCAGGTGAGACCCAGTACTTC
CDR3: CASSLAGQGAGETQYF

V: TRBV19
size: -
J: TRBJ1-3
D: -
DNA: TGTGCCAGTAGTATTGGCCCAGGGGTTACTGGAAACACCATATATTTT
CDR3: CASSIGPGVTGNTIYF

V: TRBV11-3
size: -
J: TRBJ2-3
D: TRBD2
DNA: TGTGCCAGCAGCTATGGGACTAGTCAATTCACAGATACGCAGTATTTT
CDR3: CASSYGTSQFTDTQYF

V: TRBV7-2
size: -
J: TRBJ1-2
D: TRBD1
DNA: TGTGCCAGCAGCCCGGGACAGGGAAAATATGGCTACACCTTC
CDR3: CASSPGQGKYGYTF

V: TRBV18
size: -
J: TRBJ2-5
D: TRBD1
DNA: TGTGCCACCAGCTTTGGACAGGGACGGGAGACCCAGTACTTC
CDR3: CATSFGQGRETQYF

V: TRBV7-9
size: -
J: TRBJ1-4
D: -
DNA: TGTGCCAGCAGCCCCCAAAGCGCTAATGAAAAACTGTTTTTT
CDR3: CASSPQSANEKLFF

V: TRBV5-6
size: medium-sized
J: TRBJ1-4
D: TRBD1
DNA: TGTGCCAGCAGCGCCCGACAGGGGAGCATCGAAAAACTGTTTTTT
CDR3: CASSARQGSIEKLFF

V: TRBV20-1
size: -
J: TRBJ2-3
D: -
DNA: TGCAGTACTAGCACAGATACGCAGTATTTT
CDR3: CSTSTDTQYF

V: TRBV6-6
size: -
J: TRBJ1-1
D: TRBD1
DNA: TGTGCCCACAGGGGCTTGAACACTGAAGCTTTCTTT
CDR3: CAHRGLNTEAFF

V: TRBV4-2
size: few
J: TRBJ1-6
D: -
DNA: TGTGCCAGCAGCCAGGGCCCGGGCAGGGTAGATTCCCCCCTCCACTTT
CDR3: CASSQGPGRVDSPLHF

V: TRBV18
size: -
J: TRBJ2-1
D: TRBD2
DNA: TGTGCCAGCTCCCCAGTCGGGACTAGCGGGACGAACTCCTACAATGAGCAGTTCTTC
CDR3: CASSPVGTSGTNSYNEQFF

V: TRBV28
size: few
J: TRBJ1-1
D: -
DNA: TGTGCCAGCTTAGTCCCGGGTGCTGCTTTCTTT
CDR3: CASLVPGAAFF

V: TRBV30
size: -
J: TRBJ2-7
D: -
DNA: TGTGCCTGGAGTAGGGGGGGTACCTACGAGCAGTACTTC
CDR3: CAWSRGGTYEQYF

V: TRBV18
size: -
J: TRBJ2-1
D: TRBD1
DNA: TGTGCCAGCTCACGGGGACAGGGCAATGAGCAGTTCTTC
CDR3: CASSRGQGNEQFF

V: TRBV5-1
size: medium-sized
J: TRBJ2-1
D: -
DNA: TGCGCCAGCAGCCCGGCCCTAGTCAATGAGCAGTTCTTC
CDR3: CASSPALVNEQFF

V: TRBV25-1
size: -
J: TRBJ2-7
D: TRBD2
DNA: TGTGCCAGCAGTGAATTTGGGACCGGGGGGTACGAGCAGTACTTC
CDR3: CASSEFGTGGYEQYF

V: TRBV7-9
size: -
J: TRBJ2-6
D: -
DNA: TGTGCCAGCAGCTCCGGACATACGACTGTCTCTGGGGCCAACGTCCTGACTTTC
CDR3: CASSSGHTTVSGANVLTF

V: TRBV27
size: -
J: TRBJ2-5
D: -
DNA: TGTGCCAGCAGTTCGGTCGGAGGGGCGACCCAGTACTTC
CDR3: CASSSVGGATQYF

V: TRBV4-1
size: -
J: TRBJ2-5
D: TRBD2
DNA: TGCGCCAGCAGCCAAACGGCTAGCGGGAGAAATCTGGGGGACCAAGAGACCCAGTACTTC
CDR3: CASSQTASGRNLGDQETQYF

V: TRBV6-5
size: -
J: TRBJ2-7
D: -
DNA: TGTGCCAGCAGTTACTCGAGTTTAAGCGGCTACGAGCAGTACTTC
CDR3: CASSYSSLSGYEQYF

V: TRBV28
size: -
J: TRBJ2-1
D: -
DNA: TGTGCCAGCAGTTTAGTTAGACGGGGGAGGAGAAATGAGCAGTTCTTC
CDR3: CASSLVRRGRRNEQFF

V: TRBV5-1
size: -
J: TRBJ1-4
D: TRBD1
DNA: TGCGCCAGCAGCTTGCACCGGGGGGACAGGGAATCTAATGAAAAACTGTTTTTT
CDR3: CASSLHRGDRESNEKLFF

V: TRBV19
size: -
J: TRBJ1-1
D: TRBD1
DNA: TGTGCCAGTAGTACAGTCTTCAGGGGGTTTGAAGCTTTCTTT
CDR3: CASSTVFRGFEAFF

V: TRBV4-3
size: -
J: TRBJ1-2
D: -
DNA: TGCGCCAGCAGCCAACAACTGGACAGTGTCGTTTATGGCTACACCTTC
CDR3: CASSQQLDSVVYGYTF